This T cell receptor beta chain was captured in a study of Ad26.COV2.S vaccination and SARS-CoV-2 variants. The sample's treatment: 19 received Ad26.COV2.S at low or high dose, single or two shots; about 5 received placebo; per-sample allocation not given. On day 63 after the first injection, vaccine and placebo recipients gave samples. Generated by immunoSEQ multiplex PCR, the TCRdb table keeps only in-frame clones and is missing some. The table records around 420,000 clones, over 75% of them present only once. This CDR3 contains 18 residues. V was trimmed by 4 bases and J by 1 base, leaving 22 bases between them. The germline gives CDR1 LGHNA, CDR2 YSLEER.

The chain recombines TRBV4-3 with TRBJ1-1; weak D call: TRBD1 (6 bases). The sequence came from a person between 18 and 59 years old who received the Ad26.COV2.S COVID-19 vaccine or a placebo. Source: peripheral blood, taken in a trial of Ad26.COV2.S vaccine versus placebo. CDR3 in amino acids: CASSRQYSRTASNTEAFF. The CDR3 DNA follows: TGCGCCAGCAGCCGACAATATTCCCGGACAGCTTCGAACACTGAAGCTTTCTTT.